This TCR beta chain was sequenced for a study of shared clonotypes between healthy human individuals. Study overall: CD4 naive and CD4 memory each took three plates per donor, while CD8 naive took two and CD8 memory one.

Germline V gives CDR1 MDHEN, CDR2 SYDVKM. Deletions cut 8 bases from V and 3 bases from J, with 16 bases between. The CDR3 contains 14 residues. This clone has only one observation. Researchers partitioned CD4+ cells into CD45RA+ naive and CD45RA-negative memory subsets. Libraries were prepared by immunoSEQ multiplex PCR; TCRdb keeps only in-frame clonotypes and omits some of them. This sample yields 2 million to 2.5 million clones, of which less than 95% are seen a single time; 0.37% belongs to the top ten. The rearrangement joins TRBV28 to TRBJ1-2; D not resolved. Material: naive CD4+ T cells from PBMCs. Stated subset: CD45RA+ positively selected. This clonotype was obtained from a man aged 18 to 30 in good health. Some clones in this sample may be carry-over from other donors' samples. The CDR3 bases are TGTGCCAGCCAACCCTTGCCCCGGGACTATGGCTACACCTTC. This encodes CASQPLPRDYGYTF.